A single T cell receptor (beta chain) is shown here with its context. Trimming removed 5 bases at V and 2 bases at J, with 12 bases between. This CDR3 spans 14 amino acids. Germline CDR1 SQVTM, CDR2 ANQGSEA. This sample's time point: inflamed ileum from the surgical specimen. The sample is drawn from a study of T cell repertoires in ileal Crohn's disease. Study details: Thiopurines (about twelve) or anti-TNF agents (roughly 18) were given postoperatively to about half. Biopsies of inflamed ileum from the surgical specimen form M0 samples.

Repertoires were generated with immunoSEQ multiplex PCR, while TCRdb's copy carries only in-frame clones and drops some. The table has a few thousand clones, 76% seen once; the top ten hold 7.1%. This TCR was sampled from an adult with Crohn's disease. The sequencing sample was made of ileal tissue. The J gene is TRBJ1-4, the V gene TRBV29-1; unclear D gene. For the CDR3, the DNA is TGCAGCGTTCGTAGGTCGGGCACTAATGAAAAACTGTTTTTT. This sequence encodes CSVRRSGTNEKLFF.